These 3 T cell receptor beta chains were sequenced from one sample in a study of brain T cells in children with intractable seizures. Time point specified: blood from clinic visit 5 months post-surgery; TSC patient then seizure free. Profiling relied on immunoSEQ multiplex PCR, and the TCRdb table lists in-frame clones only, not all of them. The table shows hundreds of thousands of clones, with over 90% occurring only once. The sequencing used peripheral blood, collected roughly 5 months after surgery. The receptors here all came from a boy in the first two years of life with tuberous sclerosis and intractable seizures.

The V call is TRBV15, the J call TRBJ2-1; perhaps TRBD2 as D (6 bases). This CDR3 spans 13 amino acids. Trimming shortened V by 9 bases and J by 2 bases, and 11 bases separated the two germline ends. The germline gives CDR1 LNHNV, CDR2 YYDKDF (reference sequence). This CDR3 reads CATWDSAYNEQFF. The CDR3 bases are TGTGCCACTTGGGACTCTGCCTACAATGAGCAGTTCTTC.

The chain couples TRBV7-8 to TRBJ2-7; D perhaps matches TRBD1 (5 bases). Trimming took off 1 base at V and 1 base at J, with 8 bases between the two ends. Germline CDR1 SGHVS, CDR2 FQNEAQ. The CDR3 runs 14 residues. CDR3 in amino acids: CASSLDRLSYEQYF. The CDR3 DNA reads as TGTGCCAGCAGCTTAGACAGGCTATCCTACGAGCAGTACTTC.

The V call is TRBV27, the J call TRBJ1-2; 11 bases match TRBD1. The germline CDR1 and CDR2 sequences are MNHEY and SMNVEV (reference sequence). CDR3 size: 15 residues. The ends lost 3 bases at V and 4 bases at J; junction bases unmatched: 4. As DNA, the CDR3 is TGTGCCAGCAGTTTTTCCGGGACAGGGGGCTATGGCTACACCTTC. Translating gives CASSFSGTGGYGYTF.